The clone carrying this T cell receptor (beta chain) was observed many times. This specimen comes from a study of identical twins. V lost 0 bases and J lost 3, with 13 bases in between. This CDR3 has 16 residues. Germline loops: CDR1 SGHKS, CDR2 YYEKEE (reference sequence). MiXCR, run by TCRdb on the 5' RACE reads, gives a single entry per CDR3 protein. The data hold hundreds of thousands of distinct CDR3 sequences, with roughly 10% observed a single time. These data also formed part of another study, on yellow fever vaccine responses in identical twins.

The V and J genes are TRBV5-5 and TRBJ2-1; D is possibly TRBD1 or TRBD2 (6 bases each). This TCR came from a young woman in good health. Sequenced input: CD8+ T cells sorted from blood. For the CDR3, the DNA is TGTGCCAGCAGCTTGGTAAGGGGGGATTACTACAATGAGCAGTTCTTC. Translation gives CASSLVRGDYYNEQFF.